This is a list of T cell receptor beta chains from one sample in a study of molecular identifiers for immune sequencing clone quantification. Each CDR3 protein gets one entry after TCRdb re-called the PCR reads with MiXCR. The data contain about 630,000 distinct CDR3 sequences, 25% of them singletons. Sequencing input: naive CD8+ T cells from blood, with Jurkat cell RNA spiked in. These receptors originate from a human donor in good health. Some libraries in this study had Jurkat cell RNA spiked in. Each CDR3 is given with its conserved first and last residue. The order of the fields is D gene, V gene, J gene, clone size, CDR3 protein, CDR3 DNA. The D gene is left open where the match is weak. Clone size appears in some rows only: once, few, many, or a class for an expanded clone.

>.|TRBV11-3|TRBJ2-2|.
CASSLDRIGNTGELFF
TGTGCCAGCAGCTTAGATCGAATAGGGAACACCGGGGAGCTGTTTTTT
>TRBD1|TRBV20-1|TRBJ1-3|.
CSARRRGGQGVGNTIYF
TGCAGTGCTAGAAGGAGGGGGGGACAGGGAGTTGGAAACACCATATATTTT
>.|TRBV12-3/TRBV12-4|TRBJ2-1|few
CASSLVAGFYEQFF
TGTGCCAGCAGTTTAGTGGCGGGGTTCTATGAGCAGTTCTTC
>.|TRBV12-3/TRBV12-4|TRBJ1-5|.
CASSTSGAHQPQHF
TGTGCCAGCAGCACTTCGGGGGCCCATCAGCCCCAGCATTTT
>TRBD2|TRBV7-6|TRBJ2-1|.
CASSLVTGGYYNEQFF
TGTGCCAGCAGCTTAGTTACGGGGGGATACTACAATGAGCAGTTCTTC
>.|TRBV29-1|TRBJ2-7|many
CSVGTPDSYEQYF
TGCAGCGTTGGGACACCAGACTCCTACGAGCAGTACTTC
>TRBD1|TRBV4-3|TRBJ1-2|many
CASSQETAQGDDYGYTF
TGCGCCAGCAGCCAAGAGACCGCACAGGGGGATGACTATGGCTACACCTTC
>.|TRBV12-3/TRBV12-4|TRBJ2-2|.
CASSPRGQPLGTGELFF
TGTGCCAGCAGTCCACGAGGACAGCCGCTGGGTACCGGGGAGCTGTTTTTT
>.|TRBV27|TRBJ2-1|.
CASRQGRNEQFF
TGTGCCAGCAGGCAGGGGAGAAATGAGCAGTTCTTC
>.|TRBV11-2|TRBJ2-3|.
CASTLNRYVDTQYF
TGTGCCAGCACCCTAAACAGGTACGTAGATACGCAGTATTTT
>TRBD1|TRBV7-6|TRBJ1-1|.
CASSLDAGTGDITEAFF
TGTGCCAGCAGCTTAGACGCCGGGACAGGGGATATCACTGAAGCTTTCTTT
>TRBD1|TRBV27|TRBJ1-1|few
CASSLVGGPEAFF
TGTGCCAGCAGTTTGGTAGGGGGCCCTGAAGCTTTCTTT
>TRBD1|TRBV7-2|TRBJ2-7|few
CASSFIPRTGNYEQYF
TGTGCCAGCAGCTTTATACCCCGGACAGGGAACTACGAGCAGTACTTC
>.|TRBV5-5|TRBJ1-1|.
CASSLVSSQGWIF
TGTGCCAGCAGCTTGGTATCTTCCCAAGGGTGGATCTTT
>TRBD1|TRBV9|TRBJ2-7|few
CASSEQGTVYEQYF
TGTGCCAGCAGCGAACAGGGGACGGTCTACGAGCAGTACTTC
>TRBD2|TRBV7-9|TRBJ2-1|few
CASSSPVGTSGDEQFF
TGTGCCAGCAGCTCCCCCGTTGGGACTAGCGGGGATGAGCAGTTCTTC
>.|TRBV5-1|TRBJ2-1|few
CASSHLGPGGINEQFF
TGCGCCAGCAGCCACCTAGGTCCAGGGGGGATCAATGAGCAGTTCTTC
>.|TRBV7-9|TRBJ1-1|.
CASTPVWGMNPDAFF
TGTGCCAGCACCCCGGTATGGGGGATGAACCCTGACGCTTTCTTT
>.|TRBV4-1|TRBJ1-2|few
CASSQGSGLGYTF
TGCGCCAGCAGCCAAGGTTCGGGGCTCGGCTACACCTTC
>.|TRBV7-8|TRBJ1-5|many
CASSLVDNQPQHF
TGTGCCAGCAGCTTAGTGGACAATCAGCCCCAGCATTTT
>TRBD2|TRBV2|TRBJ2-2|.
CGWGRVTGELFF
TGTGGCTGGGGGAGGGTTACCGGGGAGCTGTTTTTT
>.|TRBV6-2/TRBV6-3|TRBJ2-3|.
CASSYKRLSTDTQYF
TGTGCCAGCAGTTACAAACGGCTTAGCACAGATACGCAGTATTTT
>.|TRBV12-3/TRBV12-4|TRBJ1-5|.
CASSTQRHNSNQPQHF
TGTGCCAGCAGCACTCAAAGACACAATAGCAATCAGCCCCAGCATTTT
>TRBD2|TRBV7-2|TRBJ2-2|.
CASSLGLAGNLNTGELFF
TGTGCCAGCAGCTTAGGACTAGCGGGAAACCTCAACACCGGGGAGCTGTTTTTT
>TRBD1|TRBV5-1|TRBJ1-1|many
CASSLRQGPYHEAFF
TGCGCCAGCAGCCTTCGACAGGGGCCGTACCATGAAGCTTTCTTT
>.|TRBV7-2|TRBJ2-3|many
CASSLGGGVGGTDTQYF
TGTGCCAGCAGCTTAGGGGGCGGGGTTGGAGGCACAGATACGCAGTATTTT
>TRBD1|TRBV15|TRBJ1-1|.
CATSGTGGGTEAFF
TGTGCCACCAGCGGGACAGGGGGGGGCACTGAAGCTTTCTTT
>TRBD1|TRBV25-1|TRBJ1-3|few
CASSDGDSSGNTIYF
TGTGCCAGCAGTGATGGGGACAGCTCTGGAAACACCATATATTTT
>.|TRBV21-1|TRBJ2-3|few
CASSKRTADTQYF
TGTGCCAGCAGCAAACGGACAGCAGATACGCAGTATTTT
>.|TRBV7-2|TRBJ2-3|many
CASSLVTGDTQYF
TGTGCCAGCAGCTTAGTTACGGGAGATACGCAGTATTTT
>.|TRBV7-9|TRBJ2-5|many
CASSGADRQETQYF
TGTGCCAGCAGCGGAGCCGACCGACAAGAGACCCAGTACTTC
>.|TRBV7-2|TRBJ1-4|.
CASSPTASSWGEKLFF
TGTGCCAGCAGCCCTACGGCGTCCTCCTGGGGCGAAAAACTGTTTTTT
>TRBD2|TRBV5-6|TRBJ2-1|few
CASLAGVGYNEQFF
TGTGCCAGCTTGGCGGGGGTCGGGTACAATGAGCAGTTCTTC
>.|TRBV20-1|TRBJ2-3|many
CSATADREAATDTQYF
TGCAGTGCTACAGCCGACAGGGAGGCTGCTACAGATACGCAGTATTTT
>.|TRBV5-6|TRBJ1-5|many
CASSLAGRGHQPQHF
TGTGCCAGCAGCTTGGCCGGCAGGGGACATCAGCCCCAGCATTTT
>.|TRBV6-5|TRBJ2-2|.
CASSYDPGASGELFF
TGTGCCAGCAGTTACGACCCGGGGGCGAGCGGGGAGCTGTTTTTT
>.|TRBV4-1|TRBJ1-2|many
CASSHQEDPNYGYTF
TGCGCCAGCAGCCATCAGGAGGACCCTAACTATGGCTACACCTTC
>TRBD2|TRBV11-2|TRBJ2-1|.
CASSSQGTSGGHEQFF
TGTGCCAGCAGCTCTCAGGGGACTAGCGGGGGGCATGAGCAGTTCTTC
>TRBD2|TRBV5-1|TRBJ2-3|many
CASSQALAGAADTQYF
TGCGCCAGCAGCCAAGCCCTAGCGGGAGCGGCGGATACGCAGTATTTT
>TRBD1|TRBV27|TRBJ2-3|few
CASSVGQGTDTQYF
TGTGCCAGCAGTGTGGGACAGGGGACAGATACGCAGTATTTT
>.|TRBV2|TRBJ1-2|many
CASSDGTDYYGYTF
TGTGCCAGCAGTGATGGAACAGACTACTATGGCTACACCTTC
>.|TRBV6-2/TRBV6-3|TRBJ1-3|.
CASSHPQESSGSTIYF
TGTGCCAGCAGTCACCCACAGGAGAGCTCTGGAAGCACCATATATTTT
>.|TRBV29-1|TRBJ1-1|many
CSVVTLNTEAFF
TGCAGCGTCGTTACATTGAACACTGAAGCTTTCTTT